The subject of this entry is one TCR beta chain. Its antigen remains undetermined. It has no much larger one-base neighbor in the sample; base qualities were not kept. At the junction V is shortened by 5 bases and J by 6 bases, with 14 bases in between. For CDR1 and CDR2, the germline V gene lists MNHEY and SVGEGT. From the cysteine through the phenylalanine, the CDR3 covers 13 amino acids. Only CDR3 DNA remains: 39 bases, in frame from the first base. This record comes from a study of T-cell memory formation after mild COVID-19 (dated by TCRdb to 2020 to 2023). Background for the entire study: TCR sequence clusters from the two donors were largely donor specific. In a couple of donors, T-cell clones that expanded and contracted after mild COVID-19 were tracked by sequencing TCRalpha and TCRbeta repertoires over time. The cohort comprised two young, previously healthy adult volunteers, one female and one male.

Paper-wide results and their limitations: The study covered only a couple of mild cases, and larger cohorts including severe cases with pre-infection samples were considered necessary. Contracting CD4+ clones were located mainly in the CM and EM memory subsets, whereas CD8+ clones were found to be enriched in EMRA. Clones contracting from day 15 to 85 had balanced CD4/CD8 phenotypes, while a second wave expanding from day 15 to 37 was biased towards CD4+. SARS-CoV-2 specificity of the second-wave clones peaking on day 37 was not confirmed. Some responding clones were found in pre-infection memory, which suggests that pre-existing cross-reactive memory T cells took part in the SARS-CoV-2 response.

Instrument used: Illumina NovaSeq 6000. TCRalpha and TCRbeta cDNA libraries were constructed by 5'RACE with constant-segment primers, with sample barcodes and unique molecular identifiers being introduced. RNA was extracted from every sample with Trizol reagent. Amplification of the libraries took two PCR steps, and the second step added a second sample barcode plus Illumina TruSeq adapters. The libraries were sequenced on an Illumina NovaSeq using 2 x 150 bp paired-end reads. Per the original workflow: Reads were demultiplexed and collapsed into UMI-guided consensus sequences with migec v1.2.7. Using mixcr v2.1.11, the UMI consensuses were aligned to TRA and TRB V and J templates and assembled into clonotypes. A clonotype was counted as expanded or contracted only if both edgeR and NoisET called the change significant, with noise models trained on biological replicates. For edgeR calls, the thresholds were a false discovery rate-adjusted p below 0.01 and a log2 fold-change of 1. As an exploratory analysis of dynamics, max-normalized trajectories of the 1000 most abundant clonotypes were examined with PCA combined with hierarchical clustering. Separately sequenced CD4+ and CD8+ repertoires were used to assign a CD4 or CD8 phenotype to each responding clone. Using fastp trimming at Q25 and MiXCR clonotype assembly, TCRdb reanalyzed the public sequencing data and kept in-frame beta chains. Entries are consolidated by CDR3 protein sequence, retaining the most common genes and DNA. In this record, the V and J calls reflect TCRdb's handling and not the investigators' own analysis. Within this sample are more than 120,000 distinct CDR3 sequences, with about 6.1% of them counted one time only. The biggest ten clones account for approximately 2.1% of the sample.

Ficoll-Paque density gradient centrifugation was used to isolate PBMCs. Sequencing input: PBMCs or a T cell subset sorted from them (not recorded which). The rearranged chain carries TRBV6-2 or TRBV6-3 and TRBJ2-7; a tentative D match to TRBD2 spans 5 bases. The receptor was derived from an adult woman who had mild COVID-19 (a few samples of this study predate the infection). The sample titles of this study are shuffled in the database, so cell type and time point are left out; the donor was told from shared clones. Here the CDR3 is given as CASSTRAAGEQYF. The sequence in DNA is TGTGCCAGCAGTACCCGGGCGGCGGGCGAGCAGTACTTC.